Each of the 29 T cell receptor beta chains below was sequenced from the same sample in a study of blood T cell repertoires in COVID-19. The data were produced by immunoSEQ multiplex PCR, yet TCRdb's version contains in-frame clones alone and is incomplete. The data contain over 150,000 clones, about 87% of them seen just once; the ten biggest clones take up about a tenth. The sequencing input was peripheral blood. These TCRs come from a woman aged 65 to 85 with COVID-19, enrolled during active disease.

The gene calls are TRBV5-1 and TRBJ1-2, with D unclear. V shed 2 bases and J shed 7 bases, with 9 bases lying between them. The germline gives CDR1 SGHRS, CDR2 YFSETQ. The CDR3 totals 12 residues. The CDR3 reads CASSLGRSGYTF. As DNA, the CDR3 is TGCGCCAGCAGCTTAGGTCGGAGTGGCTACACCTTC.

This rearrangement joins TRBV5-1 to TRBJ2-4; TRBD2 agrees at 12 bases. Trimming removed 3 bases from V and 0 bases from J; junction bases left unmatched: 7. Per germline, CDR1 SGHRS and CDR2 YFSETQ. The CDR3 is made up of 18 amino acids. CDR3 in DNA: TGCGCCAGCAGCTACCGGACTAGCGGGATCCTAGCCAAAAACATTCAGTACTTC. It specifies CASSYRTSGILAKNIQYF.

V usage is TRBV7-3 and J usage is TRBJ2-7, with 8 bases aligning to TRBD1. The ends lost 3 bases at V and 6 bases at J; junction bases unmatched: 4. The germline gives CDR1 SGHTA, CDR2 FQGTGA. CDR3 size: 13 residues. The CDR3 DNA reads as TGTGCCAGCAGCTTGACAGGGGTTGGCGAGCAGTACTTC. Translating it yields CASSLTGVGEQYF.

This clone was observed a single time. This sequence joins TRBV5-6 and TRBJ2-3; D might be TRBD2 (5 bases). Deletions cut 0 bases from V and 4 bases from J, with 18 bases between. Looked up from germline, CDR1 is SGHDT and CDR2 is YYEEEE. The CDR3 spans 17 residues. The CDR3 loop is CASSLVPDGVGADTQYF. The CDR3 DNA follows: TGTGCCAGCAGCTTGGTCCCGGACGGGGTCGGGGCAGATACGCAGTATTTT. Based on the CDR3 plus reference TRBV5-6 and TRBJ2-3, the full variable domain is DAGVTQSPTHLIKTRGQQVTLRCSPKSGHDTVSWYQQALGQGPQFIFQYYEEEERQRGNFPDRFSGHQFPNYSSELNVNALLLGDSALYLCASSLVPDGVGADTQYFGPGTRLTVL.

V is TRBV3-1 (or the pseudogene TRBV3-2) and J is TRBJ2-7; D uncertain. Trimming pared 1 base from V and 5 bases from J, leaving 6 bases between. Germline loops: CDR1 LGHDT, CDR2 YNNKEL (reference sequence). The CDR3 extends over 12 amino acids. DNA of the CDR3: TGTGCCAGCAGCCAAGTACATCACGAGCAGTACTTC. It is translated as CASSQVHHEQYF.

This clone was seen only a few times. This chain uses TRBV6-5 with TRBJ2-3; 10 bases are a match to TRBD1. The CDR3 is made up of 15 amino acids. Per germline, CDR1 MNHEY and CDR2 SVGAGI. V shed 7 bases, J shed 4 bases, and the junction held 8 bases outside the gene matches. The chain's CDR3 is CASNPGQGRSDTQYF. The DNA of the CDR3 is TGTGCCAGCAACCCGGGACAGGGGCGTTCAGATACGCAGTATTTT.

This sequence joins TRBV9 and TRBJ1-2; D unresolved. There are 14 residues in the CDR3. V was clipped by 0 bases and J by 8 bases, with 14 bases between them. Germline CDR1 reads SGDLS; CDR2 reads YYNGEE. As DNA, the CDR3 is TGTGCCAGCAGCGTAGTAATTTTCCTTCTGGGCTACACCTTC. It encodes CASSVVIFLLGYTF.

The J gene is TRBJ2-1, the V gene TRBV27; TRBD2 matches 14 bases. Germline trimming cut 5 bases from V and 3 bases from J; bases unmatched to any gene: 3. The CDR3 covers 16 residues. Germline V CDR1 and CDR2: MNHEY, SMNVEV (reference sequence). CDR3 sequence: CASSMTSGGVYNEQFF. In nucleotides, the CDR3 is TGTGCCAGCAGTATGACTAGCGGGGGGGTCTACAATGAGCAGTTCTTC.

V is TRBV6-5 and J is TRBJ1-2; maybe TRBD1 (6 bases). CDR3 length: 14 amino acids. Trimming removed 4 bases at V and 10 bases at J, with 19 bases between. Per germline, CDR1 MNHEY and CDR2 SVGAGI. The CDR3 protein is CASSSGGNDRSYTF. CDR3 DNA: TGTGCCAGCAGTTCGGGGGGGAATGACAGGTCCTACACCTTC.

The rearrangement uses TRBV3-1 (or the pseudogene TRBV3-2) and TRBJ1-3; D is perhaps TRBD1 (5 bases). This CDR3 spans 14 amino acids. The V end lost 2 bases, the J end lost 4 bases, and 9 bases lay between the germline ends. Germline CDR1 and CDR2: LGHDT and YNNKEL (reference sequence). In nucleotides, the CDR3 is TGTGCCAGCAGCCAAAGATCAGGGGGAAACACCATATATTTT. Translation: CASSQRSGGNTIYF.

V is TRBV2 and J is TRBJ2-7, with no clear D. Trimming left V 6 bases short and J 2 bases short, with 5 bases between. The length of the CDR3 is 11 residues. The germline V gene encodes CDR1 SNHLY and CDR2 FYNNEI. This CDR3 is CASRATYEQYF. In DNA form, the CDR3 reads TGTGCCAGCAGGGCAACCTACGAGCAGTACTTC.

About this clone: Additional DNA sequences in this sample encode the identical CDR3. The chain combines TRBV19 with TRBJ1-1, with D possibly TRBD1 on 5 matching bases. With 7 bases removed from V and 2 bases from J, the gap between germline ends came to 17 bases. The CDR3 loop spans 15 amino acids. CDR1 and CDR2 from the germline V gene are LNHDA and SQIVND (reference sequence). CDR3 protein: CASTPVGGPNTEAFF. The CDR3, as DNA: TGTGCCAGTACCCCAGTGGGGGGACCAAACACTGAAGCTTTCTTT.

This chain connects TRBV2 to TRBJ2-7; D unclear. Per germline, CDR1 SNHLY and CDR2 FYNNEI. The CDR3 is made up of 11 amino acids. Trimming left V 7 bases short and J 6 bases short, with 10 bases between. CDR3 protein: CASTIESEQYF. CDR3 in DNA: TGTGCCAGCACTATAGAATCCGAGCAGTACTTC.

This chain connects TRBV4-1 to TRBJ1-2; possible D gene TRBD1, 5 bases. V was pared by 0 bases and J by 4 bases, with 9 bases between. The CDR3 loop spans 14 amino acids. In germline, CDR1 is MGHRA, CDR2 YSYEKL. This chain's CDR3 is CASSQDQGPYGYTF. The DNA for the CDR3 is TGCGCCAGCAGCCAAGATCAGGGCCCCTATGGCTACACCTTC.

This chain links TRBV4-1 with TRBJ2-2, with TRBD1 as a possible D gene (6 bases). V was trimmed by 1 base and J by 4 bases, leaving 13 bases between them. CDR3 length: 16 residues. Germline CDR1 reads MGHRA; CDR2 reads YSYEKL. Written as DNA, the CDR3 is TGCGCCAGCAGCCAAGGACAGGCAGGGGTCACCGGGGAGCTGTTTTTT. Amino acid sequence: CASSQGQAGVTGELFF.

The gene calls are TRBV5-8 and TRBJ2-1, with 11 bases aligning to TRBD2. This CDR3 spans 16 amino acids. Trimming took 3 bases from V and 9 from J; bases not matched to a gene: 11. CDR1 SGHTS and CDR2 YDEGEE come from the germline V gene. DNA for the CDR3: TGTGCCAGCAGCTCACTAGCGGGGGAAAGTTTTGGTGAGCAGTTCTTC. Protein product: CASSSLAGESFGEQFF.

The V call is TRBV29-1, the J call TRBJ1-1, with unresolved D. Germline V CDR1 and CDR2: SQVTM, ANQGSEA. With 3 bases removed from V and 5 bases from J, the gap between germline ends came to 16 bases. The CDR3 contains 14 residues. The CDR3 protein is CSVEYSPGKTEAFF. The CDR3 DNA reads TGCAGCGTTGAGTACAGCCCGGGGAAAACTGAAGCTTTCTTT.

The chain uses TRBV6-2 or TRBV6-3 and TRBJ2-1, with TRBD2 matching over 9 bases. The CDR3 runs 14 residues. The J segment lost 8 bases and the V segment lost 2 bases, leaving 4 bases of the junction unmatched. The germline gives CDR1 MNHEY, CDR2 SVGEGT. CDR3 sequence reads: CASSYQGLAYEQFF. CDR3 sequence (DNA): TGTGCCAGCAGTTACCAGGGACTAGCATATGAGCAGTTCTTC.

J is TRBJ2-7 and V is TRBV7-2; 14 bases match TRBD2. J gave up 6 bases and V 5 bases, and 18 bases lay outside the gene matches. Per the germline V gene, CDR1 is SGHTA and CDR2 is FQGNSA. This CDR3 region has 19 residues. CDR3 nucleotides: TGTGCCAGCAGCCCGGGCAGGACTAGCGGGGGGTATCTATCTGTCGAGCAGTACTTC. As protein: CASSPGRTSGGYLSVEQYF.

The V and J genes are TRBV7-2 and TRBJ1-6; D ambiguous. Trimming pared 3 bases from V and 10 bases from J, leaving 19 bases between. The CDR3 is 16 residues long. Germline V lookup: CDR1 SGHTA, CDR2 FQGNSA. For the CDR3, the DNA is TGTGCCAGCAGCTTGGGCTTAAGTGGCACTGGCTCACCCCTCCACTTT. Translating gives CASSLGLSGTGSPLHF.

This chain uses TRBV5-1 with TRBJ2-2; TRBD1 matches 9 bases. Germline V CDR1 and CDR2: SGHRS, YFSETQ. Trimming took 0 bases from V and 5 from J; bases not matched to a gene: 11. This CDR3 has 18 residues. CDR3 coding DNA: TGCGCCAGCAGCTTGGCCTCTACAGGGGGCGGGTATACCGGGGAGCTGTTTTTT. This codes for CASSLASTGGGYTGELFF. Based on the CDR3 plus reference TRBV5-1 and TRBJ2-2, the full variable domain is KAGVTQTPRYLIKTRGQQVTLSCSPISGHRSVSWYQQTPGQGLQFLFEYFSETQRNKGNFPGRFSGRQFSNSRSEMNVSTLELGDSALYLCASSLASTGGGYTGELFFGEGSRLTVL.

This sequence joins TRBV28 and TRBJ1-6; 11 bases fit TRBD1. This CDR3 has 15 residues. J lost 7 bases, V lost 5 bases, and 4 bases had no gene match. CDR1 and CDR2 (germline): MDHEN, SYDVKM. Here the CDR3 reads CASSARTGGNSPLHF. In nucleotides, the CDR3 is TGTGCCAGCAGTGCCCGGACAGGGGGCAATTCACCCCTCCACTTT.

This clone was observed a handful of times. The junction does not match germline at one end; this may be a read error. The V and J genes are TRBV27 and TRBJ2-7; 9 nucleotides line up with TRBD1. The CDR3 runs to 12 residues. From germline, CDR1 is MNHEY and CDR2 SMNVEV (reference sequence). CDR3 in amino acids: CASPERGGTGCF. In DNA, the CDR3 is TGTGCCAGCCCAGAGAGGGGGGGGACAGGGTGCTTC.

This chain uses TRBV19 with TRBJ1-6; D gene uncertain. The V and J ends lost 1 base and 3 bases respectively, with 7 bases between them. This CDR3 has 15 amino acids. From germline, CDR1 is LNHDA and CDR2 SQIVND (reference sequence). The CDR3: CASSIGQNYNSPLHF. The CDR3 DNA reads TGTGCCAGTAGTATAGGCCAGAACTATAATTCACCCCTCCACTTT.

The chain has TRBV23-1 and TRBJ2-2, with D unclear. Being an ORF, TRBV23-1 has a function that is uncertain. The CDR3 runs to 18 residues. V was clipped by 4 bases and J by 4 bases, with 22 bases between them. CDR3 protein: CASSPPPVPLSGTGELFF. CDR3 coding DNA: TGCGCCAGCAGTCCACCCCCTGTCCCCTTGTCAGGCACCGGGGAGCTGTTTTTT.

The V call is TRBV27, the J call TRBJ2-2; weak D call: TRBD1 (6 bases). The V end was cut by 2 bases, the J end by 5 bases, with 9 bases between. This CDR3 contains 14 residues. Germline V gives CDR1 MNHEY, CDR2 SMNVEV (reference sequence). This CDR3 is CASSLGQLTGELFF. The CDR3 DNA is TGTGCCAGCAGTTTAGGACAGTTGACCGGGGAGCTGTTTTTT.

The CDR3 protein is CSASSVQLAYNEQFF. Here the CDR3 DNA reads TGCAGTGCTAGTTCGGTACAGCTTGCCTACAATGAGCAGTTCTTC. The rearrangement uses TRBV20-1 and TRBJ2-1, with D unclear. This CDR3 is built from 15 residues. Per the germline V gene, CDR1 is DFQATT and CDR2 is SNEGSKA (reference sequence). V lost 3 bases to trimming and J lost 2 bases, with 14 bases between them.

This chain links TRBV4-1 with TRBJ1-6; D unclear. V lost 0 bases and J lost 5, with 14 bases in between. Germline assignment: CDR1 MGHRA and CDR2 YSYEKL. The CDR3 totals 17 residues. The CDR3 protein is CASSQEGRSNHNSPLHF. CDR3 nucleotide sequence: TGCGCCAGCAGCCAAGAGGGCAGGTCCAATCATAATTCACCCCTCCACTTT.

V gene TRBV5-1 combines with J gene TRBJ2-5; the D is unclear. V lost 3 bases to trimming and J lost 0 bases, with 3 bases between them. The CDR3 consists of 12 residues. Germline CDR1 is SGHRS and CDR2 is YFSETQ. The CDR3 protein is CASSSNQETQYF. In nucleotides, the CDR3 is TGCGCCAGCAGCTCCAACCAAGAGACCCAGTACTTC.